The TCR beta chain described here comes from a study of shared clonotypes between healthy human individuals. The method was immunoSEQ multiplex PCR; TCRdb's version includes in-frame clones alone and lacks a portion of them. The top ten hold around 0.066% of the sample, which has about 520,000 clones, more than 95% seen once. Germline loops: CDR1 MGHRA, CDR2 YSYEKL. Trimming left V 1 base short and J 0 bases short, with 13 bases between. CDR3 length equals 17 residues. The gene calls are TRBV4-1 and TRBJ1-3; no clear D gene. The clonotype was recovered from a woman aged 25 to 39 in good health. Material for sequencing was naive CD4+ T cells sorted from blood. Sample subset: CD45RA+ positively selected. The CDR3 nucleotides are TGCGCCAGCAGCCAAGGCCCCCGTCGGAGCTCTGGAAACACCATATATTTT. This gives the protein CASSQGPRRSSGNTIYF.